Sequencing of this T cell receptor beta chain was carried out in a study of T cells in Graves' hyperthyroidism and ophthalmopathy. Amplified TCR beta CDR3 regions came from RNA transcripts. Primed by the HTBI set, a first-round RT-PCR was run on the TCR CDR3. In TCRdb, the multiplex PCR reads were re-called with MiXCR into one record per CDR3 protein. The data show a few hundred thousand distinct CDR3 sequences, with less than 25% seen just once and more than 25% held by the top ten. This clonotype was counted ten times or more. Trimming cost V 10 bases and J 5 bases; bases outside gene matches: 7. The V gene's germline CDR1 is KGHDR and CDR2 SFDVKD. CDR3 length: 14 amino acids.

The V and J genes are TRBV24-1 and TRBJ1-5, with 10 bases lining up with TRBD1. The sample taken for sequencing was blood. The TCR originated in a man aged 18 to 29 with Graves' hyperthyroidism. The CDR3 reads CATRAGTGDQPQHF. The CDR3, as DNA: TGTGCCACAAGAGCCGGGACAGGGGATCAGCCCCAGCATTTT.